Below, 30 T cell receptor beta chains from the same sample are listed, as sequenced in a study of glioma-infiltrating T cells. Using RNA template, CDR3s of TCR alpha and beta were amplified with iRepertoire arm-PCR. TCRdb used MiXCR to reprocess the multiplex PCR reads, holding one entry per CDR3 protein. The data show around 190,000 distinct CDR3 sequences, around 40% seen once. What was sequenced was glioma tissue, nonneoplastic brain tissue, or PBMCs (not recorded which). All receptors come from a human donor with low-grade glioma or glioblastoma, undergoing nonglioma brain surgery, or in good health (not recorded which).

In its sample, this clonotype was seen many times. This chain links TRBV12-3 or TRBV12-4 with TRBJ2-3, with 7 positions matching TRBD1. With 6 bases clipped from V and 10 bases from J, the junction kept 7 bases outside the gene matches. CDR3 length equals 12 residues. The CDR3 nucleotides are TGTGCCAGCAGGACAGGGTCTTCGCCGCAGTATTTT. It encodes CASRTGSSPQYF.

As to this clonotype: A much larger clone differs by one base, so this may be a read error. The V call is TRBV28, the J call TRBJ2-5; D is perhaps TRBD1 or TRBD2 (5 bases each). Per the germline V gene, CDR1 is MDHEN and CDR2 is SYDVKM. The V and J ends lost 6 bases and 1 base respectively, with 15 bases between them. The CDR3 has 15 amino acids. CDR3 sequence: CASRVGRGFQETQYF. CDR3 DNA sequence: TGTGCCAGCAGGGTGGGACGGGGATTCCAAGAGACCCAGTACTTC.

In its sample, this clonotype was seen a few times. This chain uses TRBV3-1 with TRBJ2-7; 9 bases match TRBD2. Germline V gene sequence: CDR1 LGHDT, CDR2 YNNKEL (reference sequence). CDR3 size: 15 residues. Unmatched junction bases numbered 10, after V lost 7 bases and J lost 3 bases. The CDR3 loop is CASNILSGSFYEQYF. The CDR3 DNA follows: TGTGCCAGCAACATTCTTAGCGGGAGTTTCTACGAGCAGTACTTC.

On this clonotype itself: With a much larger clone just one base away, this may be a read error. V and J are TRBV6-1 and TRBJ2-1; 11 bases align to TRBD2. The CDR3 contains 18 residues. Germline V CDR1 and CDR2: MNHNS, SASEGT. V was clipped by 5 bases and J by 2 bases; unmatched bases: 11. CDR3 protein: CASSQHRLAGSTYNEQFF. CDR3 nucleotides: TGTGCCAGCAGTCAGCATCGACTAGCGGGATCAACCTACAATGAGCAGTTCTTC.

The chain has TRBV20-1 and TRBJ1-3; weak D call: TRBD1 (6 bases). Between the trimmed V and J ends, which lost 6 bases and 7 bases, there was a span of 13 bases. Per germline, CDR1 DFQATT and CDR2 SNEGSKA (reference sequence). The CDR3 loop spans 12 amino acids. CDR3 amino acids: CSAHDRMNTIYF. The CDR3 DNA sequence: TGCAGTGCCCACGACAGGATGAACACCATATATTTT.

Many counts were recorded for this clonotype. The CDR3 DNA is TGCAGTGCTCTGACTCCCAGGGGAGACTTTCCTGAAGCTTTCTTT. Its translation is CSALTPRGDFPEAFF. V is TRBV20-1 and J is TRBJ1-1; a weak D match, TRBD1 (6 bases). This CDR3 comprises 15 residues. CDR1 and CDR2 from the germline V gene are DFQATT and SNEGSKA (reference sequence). V lost 5 bases, J lost 6 bases, and 22 bases lay in between.

Only a few counts were recorded for this clonotype. It may be a read error: a sequence one base away is much more abundant. The rearrangement uses TRBV28 and TRBJ1-5; TRBD1 agrees at 8 bases. CDR3 length: 12 residues. Germline V gives CDR1 MDHEN, CDR2 SYDVKM. The V gene end was trimmed by 5 bases and the J gene end by 8 bases; junction bases not matched to a gene: 2. The DNA of the CDR3 is TGTGCCAGCAGTGTACAGGGGGAGCCCCAGCATTTT. Translation: CASSVQGEPQHF.

The rearrangement uses TRBV20-1 and TRBJ2-7; 14 nucleotides align to TRBD2. This CDR3 region has 13 residues. Germline-derived CDR1 and CDR2 are DFQATT and SNEGSKA (reference sequence). V lost 4 bases to trimming and J lost 11 bases; unmatched junction nucleotides: 7. CDR3 loop: CSAIGTSGGQEYF. CDR3 in DNA: TGCAGTGCTATAGGGACTAGCGGGGGCCAGGAGTACTTC.

This chain joins TRBV4-2 and TRBJ2-7, with 9 bases lining up with TRBD2. Trimming cost V 4 bases and J 3 bases; bases outside gene matches: 1. From germline, CDR1 is LGHNA and CDR2 YNFKEQ. CDR3 length equals 13 residues. CDR3 protein: CASSPSGNYEQYF. The CDR3 bases are TGTGCCAGCAGCCCTAGCGGGAACTACGAGCAGTACTTC.

About this clonotype: This may come from a read error, since a much larger clone is one base off. The chain couples TRBV11-2 to TRBJ1-6; D possibly corresponds to TRBD1 (5 bases). The CDR3 extends over 15 amino acids. CDR1 and CDR2 from the germline V gene are SGHAT and FQNNGV. Trimming cost V 5 bases and J 12 bases, with 20 bases left between them. CDR3 amino acids: CASSETGPRYLPLHF. CDR3 sequence (DNA): TGTGCCAGCAGCGAAACGGGACCGCGATATTTACCCCTCCACTTT.

This chain uses TRBV19 with TRBJ2-7; 11 positions match TRBD1. The germline CDR1 and CDR2 sequences are LNHDA and SQIVND (reference sequence). Losses at the gene ends were 4 bases for V and 5 bases for J; bases not matched to a gene: 7. The CDR3 runs 15 residues. The DNA of the CDR3 is TGTGCCAGTAGTAACACCGGGACAGGGGGTAACGAGCAGTACTTC. As protein: CASSNTGTGGNEQYF.

As for this clonotype: Lacking the conserved final phenylalanine or tryptophan, this CDR3 likely reflects a read error. This chain connects TRBV28 to TRBJ1-6; the D gene is possibly TRBD1 (5 bases). CDR3 length: 14 amino acids. The germline V gene encodes CDR1 MDHEN and CDR2 SYDVKM. This chain's CDR3 is CASSYGARDSPLHS. The CDR3 DNA is TGTGCCAGCAGTTATGGGGCCCGGGATTCACCGCTCCACTCT.

The rearrangement links TRBV7-9 to TRBJ1-2; possible D gene TRBD1, 6 bases. The V end lost 1 base, the J end lost 6 bases, and 9 bases lay between the germline ends. There are 13 residues in the CDR3. Germline loops: CDR1 SEHNR, CDR2 FQNEAQ (reference sequence). CDR3 amino acids: CASSLDQGHGYTF. In DNA form, the CDR3 reads TGTGCCAGCAGCTTAGATCAGGGGCATGGCTACACCTTC. The full variable domain, rest sourced from reference TRBV7-9 and TRBJ1-2, is DTGVSQNPRHKITKRGQNVTFRCDPISEHNRLYWYRQTLGQGPEFLTYFQNEAQLEKSRLLSDRFSAERPKGSFSTLEIQRTEQGDSAMYLCASSLDQGHGYTFGSGTRLTVV.

A note on this clonotype: Given a much more abundant clone one base away, this may be a read error. This chain connects TRBV6-2 or TRBV6-3 to TRBJ2-7, with 7 bases lining up with TRBD2. Germline V gives CDR1 MNHEY, CDR2 SVGEGT. The length of the CDR3 is 14 residues. The J segment lost 3 bases and the V segment lost 5 bases, leaving 7 bases of the junction unmatched. CDR3 amino acids: CASSLKGRDYEQYF. The CDR3 nucleotides read TGTGCCAGCAGTCTGAAAGGGAGGGACTACGAGCAGTACTTC.

As for this clonotype: Because the CDR3 is missing its conserved closing phenylalanine or tryptophan, this is likely a read error. The rearrangement uses TRBV7-2 and TRBJ1-2, with 9 positions matching TRBD1. CDR1 and CDR2 (germline): SGHTA, FQGNSA. The length of the CDR3 is 15 residues. The CDR3 DNA is TGTGCTAGCAGCTTAGGCACAGGGGGCGTCTATGGCTACACCTCC. It is translated as CASSLGTGGVYGYTS.

The table lists this clonotype with many counts. The chain carries TRBV20-1 and TRBJ2-5, with 8 bases matching TRBD2. CDR3 size: 16 residues. V lost 0 bases, J lost 2 bases, and 8 bases stayed unmatched. The germline CDR1 and CDR2 sequences are DFQATT and SNEGSKA (reference sequence). CDR3 loop: CSARDPRAGEQETQYF. DNA of the CDR3: TGCAGTGCTAGAGATCCACGAGCGGGGGAGCAAGAGACCCAGTACTTC.

J is TRBJ2-7 and V is TRBV28, with D maybe TRBD2 (6 bases). This CDR3 has 15 residues. V was cut by 4 bases and J by 7 bases, with 20 bases left in between. From germline, CDR1 is MDHEN and CDR2 SYDVKM. CDR3 coding DNA: TGTGCCAGCAGTTACCTCAGCGGAGGGCCTGTAGAGCAGTACTTC. Its protein product is CASSYLSGGPVEQYF. The variable domain in full, completed from reference TRBV28 and TRBJ2-7, reads DVKVTQSSRYLVKRTGEKVFLECVQDMDHENMFWYRQDPGLGLRLIYFSYDVKMKEKGDIPEGYSVSREKKERFSLILESASTNQTSMYLCASSYLSGGPVEQYFGPGTRLTVT.

This clonotype was detected only a few times. This could be a read error, since a much larger clone is one nucleotide away. The V call is TRBV27, the J call TRBJ2-2; tentative D call: TRBD2 (6 bases). V was shortened by 9 bases and J by 6 bases, with 17 bases between the two germline ends. Germline V gives CDR1 MNHEY, CDR2 SMNVEV (reference sequence). The CDR3 sequence is 14 residues long. This CDR3 reads CARSQGGVPGELFF. Here the CDR3 DNA reads TGTGCCAGAAGTCAAGGCGGGGTCCCCGGGGAGCTGTTTTTT.

The gene calls are TRBV3-1 and TRBJ2-1; D ambiguous. The CDR3 sequence is 14 residues long. The germline V and J ends were trimmed by 5 bases and 0 bases, with 8 bases remaining between them. Germline assignment: CDR1 LGHDT and CDR2 YNNKEL (reference sequence). The chain's CDR3 is CASSTRCSYNEQFF. In nucleotides, the CDR3 is TGTGCCAGCAGCACGCGGTGCTCCTACAATGAGCAGTTCTTC.

With respect to this clonotype: The final CDR3 position lacks the conserved phenylalanine or tryptophan, pointing to a likely read error. In DNA, the CDR3 is TGTGCCAGCAGCCAAGATCTAGGGATCAATGAGCAGTTCCTC. It translates to CASSQDLGINEQFL. This chain uses TRBV14 with TRBJ2-1, with D hard to call. Germline V lookup: CDR1 SGHDN, CDR2 FVKESK. The CDR3 has 14 amino acids. V was pared by 0 bases and J by 6 bases, with 9 bases between.

This clonotype occurred many times. The rearrangement links TRBV20-1 to TRBJ2-1, with 16 bases lining up with TRBD2. V trimming: 0 bases; J trimming: 4 bases; junction bases outside the gene matches: 6. The CDR3 totals 18 residues. Germline V gene lookup returns CDR1 DFQATT and CDR2 SNEGSKA (reference sequence). The CDR3 DNA sequence: TGCAGTGCTAGAGATTCGGGACTAGCGGGAGGGAGATACAATGAGCAGTTCTTC. Amino acids: CSARDSGLAGGRYNEQFF.

This clonotype was seen ten or more times. CDR3 bases: TGTGCCAGCAAGGCAAGTATAATTAGGAACACTGAAGCTTTCTTT. Its translation is CASKASIIRNTEAFF. The V and J genes are TRBV28 and TRBJ1-1; unclear D gene. Germline assignment: CDR1 MDHEN and CDR2 SYDVKM. CDR3 length: 15 amino acids. V dropped 7 bases and J dropped 1 base, with 16 bases sitting between them.

On this clonotype itself: A much more abundant neighbour one base away suggests this may be a read error. The rearrangement links TRBV20-1 to TRBJ2-1; D is possibly TRBD1 (6 bases). The CDR3 totals 17 residues. The V gene's germline CDR1 is DFQATT and CDR2 SNEGSKA (reference sequence). V lost 0 bases and J lost 6, with 21 bases in between. DNA for the CDR3: TGCAGTGCTAGAGATCAAGGTCTCCCCGACAGGTGCAATGAGCAGTTCTTC. Protein: CSARDQGLPDRCNEQFF.

The rearrangement links TRBV7-2 to TRBJ2-5; no reliable D call. The CDR3 extends over 13 amino acids. Trimming cost V 4 bases and J 7 bases, with 13 bases left between them. Germline CDR1 SGHTA, CDR2 FQGNSA. CDR3 in amino acids: CASSYQEKGTQYF. CDR3 nucleotide sequence: TGTGCCAGCAGCTACCAGGAGAAGGGGACCCAGTACTTC.

The chain uses TRBV12-3 or TRBV12-4 and TRBJ2-1, with D perhaps assigned TRBD1 or TRBD2 (5 bases each). The CDR3 spans 12 residues. V was trimmed by 7 bases and J by 16 bases, leaving 20 bases between them. CDR3 loop: CASTDGGTRQFF. CDR3 coding DNA: TGTGCCAGCACCGATGGGGGTACTAGACAATTCTTC.

Concerning this clonotype itself: A read error may be the cause here, since a much bigger clone is one base away. The V and J genes are TRBV7-2 and TRBJ2-7; 9 nucleotides line up with TRBD2. The CDR3 consists of 14 residues. Germline V gene data show CDR1 as SGHTA and CDR2 as FQGNSA. The DNA for the CDR3 is TGTGCCAGCAGCTATAGCGGGAGAATCTACGGGCAGTACTTC. This translates into CASSYSGRIYGQYF.

The chain links TRBV14 to TRBJ2-1, with 7 bases lining up with TRBD2. After removal of 5 bases from V and 4 bases from J, the junction contained 8 bases not matched to a gene. The CDR3 runs 15 residues. Germline V lookup: CDR1 SGHDN, CDR2 FVKESK. The CDR3 region is CASSGPAGIYNEQFF. The CDR3 bases are TGTGCCAGCAGCGGTCCAGCGGGAATATACAATGAGCAGTTCTTC.

This chain links TRBV9 with TRBJ2-4; D unclear. This CDR3 has 14 amino acids. The germline V gene encodes CDR1 SGDLS and CDR2 YYNGEE. Trimming cost V 1 base and J 5 bases, with 10 bases left between them. The CDR3 coding sequence is TGTGCCAGCAGCGTATCGGCAGCTGAAAACATTCAGTACTTC. Residues: CASSVSAAENIQYF. Based on the CDR3 plus reference TRBV9 and TRBJ2-4, the full variable domain is DSGVTQTPKHLITATGQRVTLRCSPRSGDLSVYWYQQSLDQGLQFLIQYYNGEERAKGNILERFSAQQFPDLHSELNLSSLELGDSALYFCASSVSAAENIQYFGAGTRLSVL.

This clonotype has a count of ten or more. This chain connects TRBV3-1 to TRBJ2-3; D is possibly TRBD1 or TRBD2 (5 bases each). CDR1 is LGHDT, CDR2 YNNKEL, per germline (reference sequence). The CDR3 runs 16 residues. V was pared by 3 bases and J by 1 base, with 14 bases between. This CDR3 is CASSHRSRGGTDTQYF. The CDR3, as DNA: TGTGCCAGCAGCCATCGATCCCGAGGGGGCACAGATACGCAGTATTTT.

This clonotype was counted many times. The chain couples TRBV20-1 to TRBJ2-7; unclear D gene. V dropped 3 bases and J dropped 3 bases, with 9 bases sitting between them. CDR3 size: 12 residues. The germline gives CDR1 DFQATT, CDR2 SNEGSKA (reference sequence). The chain's CDR3 is CSASYAGYEQYF. The CDR3 DNA reads TGCAGTGCTAGTTACGCAGGCTACGAGCAGTACTTC.